Following are 11 T cell receptor beta chains from one sample sequenced in a study of Graves' ophthalmopathy and Graves' hyperthyroidism. The study amplified TCR beta CDR3 regions using RNA transcripts. The first-round RT-PCR employed HTBI primers together with the Qiagen OneStep RT-PCR kit. A multiplex PCR was then performed as the second round. A single record per CDR3 protein comes from TCRdb applying MiXCR to the multiplex PCR reads. Among just over 600,000 distinct CDR3 sequences listed, 20% to 25% were seen once. The sample taken for sequencing was peripheral blood. The receptors originated from a young woman with stable Graves' hyperthyroidism. Some clones in this sample may be carry-over from other donors' samples.

This clonotype occurred many times. CDR3 sequence: CASSAGVTEAFF. CDR3 nucleotide sequence: TGTGCCAGCAGCGCGGGGGTTACTGAAGCTTTCTTT. This rearrangement joins TRBV9 to TRBJ1-1, with D possibly matching TRBD1 (5 bases). Germline CDR1 SGDLS, CDR2 YYNGEE. There are 12 residues in the CDR3. V was trimmed by 3 bases and J by 5 bases, leaving 8 bases between them.

This clonotype was detected many times. The rearrangement joins TRBV14 to TRBJ1-2, with TRBD1 as a possible D gene (5 bases). Trimming took 1 base from V and 8 from J, leaving 11 bases between them. CDR1 and CDR2 from the germline V gene are SGHDN and FVKESK. CDR3 length: 13 residues. CDR3 amino acids: CASSQGGRDGYTF. Written as DNA, the CDR3 is TGTGCCAGCAGCCAAGGGGGCCGGGACGGCTACACCTTC.

This clonotype was seen many times. In DNA, the CDR3 is TGTGCCAGCAGTTTATCGGGCGTTCAAAGCTCCTACGAGCAGTACTTC. Translating it yields CASSLSGVQSSYEQYF. The gene calls are TRBV27 and TRBJ2-7, with D hard to call. This CDR3 has 16 residues. Germline assignment: CDR1 MNHEY and CDR2 SMNVEV (reference sequence). V lost 0 bases and J 0 bases, leaving 12 bases between the germline ends.

This clonotype has just a few counts. V and J are TRBV4-2 and TRBJ2-7, with unresolved D. V was pared by 4 bases and J by 2 bases, with 9 bases between. Per germline, CDR1 LGHNA and CDR2 YNFKEQ. The CDR3 totals 13 residues. The CDR3 here is CASSRGRTYEQYF. In DNA, the CDR3 is TGTGCCAGCAGCCGAGGCCGAACCTACGAGCAGTACTTC.

This clonotype has at least ten counts. The V and J genes are TRBV28 and TRBJ1-2; D gene ambiguous. Germline values: CDR1 MDHEN, CDR2 SYDVKM. Trimming left V 3 bases short and J 4 bases short, with 9 bases between. The CDR3 has 13 residues. CDR3 region: CASSLYVGYGYTF. The CDR3 DNA follows: TGTGCCAGCAGTTTGTATGTAGGCTATGGCTACACCTTC.

This clonotype was observed many times. This sequence joins TRBV12-3 or TRBV12-4 and TRBJ1-3; maybe TRBD1 (5 bases). Trimming shortened V by 3 bases and J by 3 bases, and 9 bases separated the two germline ends. The CDR3 contains 14 residues. The CDR3 nucleotides read TGTGCCAGCAGTTTTCTGGGGGTTGGAAACACCATATATTTT. It encodes CASSFLGVGNTIYF.

This clonotype was counted ten times or more. The junction does not match germline at one end; this may be a read error. The chain is built from TRBV30 and TRBJ1-2, with a weak D call TRBD1 (5 bases). CDR1 and CDR2 from the germline V gene are GTSNPN and SVGIG (reference sequence). The CDR3 runs to 12 residues. CDR3 region: CAWSAGREGLSF. The CDR3 coding sequence is TGTGCCTGGAGCGCCGGGAGGGAGGGGCTCTCCTTC.

This clonotype was counted ten times or more. This chain connects TRBV20-1 to TRBJ2-5; a weak D match, TRBD1 (6 bases). The CDR3 is made up of 13 amino acids. Trimming pared 8 bases from V and 5 bases from J, leaving 18 bases between. CDR1 DFQATT and CDR2 SNEGSKA come from the germline V gene (reference sequence). As DNA, the CDR3 is TGCAGTCTCTCCGGACAGACTCGGGAGACCCAGTACTTC. The encoded protein is CSLSGQTRETQYF.

The sample holds many counts of this clonotype. The chain has TRBV2 and TRBJ2-5; 11 bases are shared with TRBD2. CDR1 is SNHLY and CDR2 is FYNNEI in the germline V gene. Unmatched junction bases numbered 6, after V lost 10 bases and J lost 2 bases. This CDR3 has 14 amino acids. The CDR3 loop reads CATSSGGKQETQYF. The CDR3 region has the DNA TGTGCCACCTCTAGCGGGGGGAAGCAAGAGACCCAGTACTTC. The full variable domain, in which reference TRBV2 and TRBJ2-5 provide the parts outside the CDR3, is EPEVTQTPSHQVTQMGQEVILRCVPISNHLYFYWYRQILGQKVEFLVSFYNNEISEKSEIFDDQFSVERPDGSNFTLKIRSTKLEDSAMYFCATSSGGKQETQYFGPGTRLLVL.

This clonotype was counted ten times or more. The V gene is TRBV5-1, the J gene TRBJ1-1, with a possible D match to TRBD1 (6 bases). This CDR3 is 14 amino acids long. Germline CDR1 and CDR2: SGHRS and YFSETQ. V lost 3 bases and J lost 3, with 12 bases in between. In DNA form, the CDR3 reads TGCGCCAGCAGCTCAGACAGGCCGGACACTGAAGCTTTCTTT. Amino acid sequence: CASSSDRPDTEAFF.

This clonotype was counted ten times or more. V usage is TRBV6-2 or TRBV6-3 and J usage is TRBJ2-2; 7 nucleotides match TRBD1. Germline CDR1 reads MNHEY; CDR2 reads SVGEGT. The CDR3 contains 15 residues. V shed 6 bases and J 3 bases; nucleotides not matched to a gene: 7. CDR3 sequence (DNA): TGTGCCAGCAGCCCCGGGACAGTGTACACCGGGGAGCTGTTTTTT. Residues: CASSPGTVYTGELFF.